The 8 T cell receptor beta chains given below trace back to one sample, sequenced in a study of shared clonotypes between healthy human individuals. CD45RO-negative, CCR7-positively selected cells formed the naive CD8 fraction, excluding terminally differentiated effector memory CD45RA+ cells. Repertoires were generated with immunoSEQ multiplex PCR, while TCRdb's copy carries only in-frame clones and drops some. The sample has roughly 2.1 million clones, about 92% seen once. Material: naive CD8+ T cells from PBMCs. Every receptor here comes from a man between 18 and 29 years old in good health. Some clones in this sample may be carry-over from other donors' samples.

There are a few counts of this clone. The chain employs TRBV19 and TRBJ1-5, with a weak D call TRBD1 (5 bases). The CDR3 length is 14 residues. The germline gives CDR1 LNHDA, CDR2 SQIVND (reference sequence). V was clipped by 5 bases and J by 2 bases, with 10 bases between them. CDR3 loop: CASSGALGNQPQHF. The CDR3 DNA reads as TGTGCCAGTAGTGGGGCATTGGGCAATCAGCCCCAGCATTTT.

The V and J genes are TRBV7-9 and TRBJ2-7, with D perhaps matching TRBD2 (6 bases). The CDR3 totals 13 residues. Trimming took 4 bases from V and 5 from J, leaving 12 bases between them. Germline V gene data show CDR1 as SEHNR and CDR2 as FQNEAQ (reference sequence). The CDR3 region has the DNA TGTGCCAGCAGCTGGGGGGTTTCCAACGAGCAGTACTTC. Translation gives CASSWGVSNEQYF.

The V call is TRBV2, the J call TRBJ2-7; 7 bases agree with TRBD1. The CDR3 loop spans 15 amino acids. The J segment lost 6 bases and the V segment lost 2 bases, leaving 10 bases of the junction unmatched. Germline assignment: CDR1 SNHLY and CDR2 FYNNEI. The CDR3 region is CASSEKGQGVSEQYF. DNA for the CDR3: TGTGCCAGCAGTGAAAAGGGGCAGGGGGTGAGCGAGCAGTACTTC.

The CDR3 DNA reads as TGTGCCAGCAGTTTATTCCAGGGCCTTTACTCCTACGAGCAGTACTTC. This translates into CASSLFQGLYSYEQYF. V usage is TRBV28 and J usage is TRBJ2-7; D might be TRBD1 (5 bases). This CDR3 is 16 amino acids long. CDR1 and CDR2 (germline): MDHEN, SYDVKM. V lost 1 base and J 0 bases, leaving 13 bases between the germline ends.

The chain couples TRBV4-3 to TRBJ2-3; D call uncertain. CDR3 size: 17 residues. Deletions cut 0 bases from V and 3 bases from J, with 16 bases between. Germline CDR1 and CDR2: LGHNA and YSLEER. In DNA, the CDR3 is TGCGCCAGCAGCCAAGAGAGACCCACACATCCTACAGATACGCAGTATTTT. This encodes CASSQERPTHPTDTQYF.

The CDR3 DNA reads as TGTGCCAGCAGTGCCGCGACAGGGGGCATGGAGACCCAGTACTTC. Amino acids: CASSAATGGMETQYF. This rearrangement joins TRBV25-1 to TRBJ2-5; 10 bases line up with TRBD1. J lost 5 bases, V lost 4 bases, and 7 bases had no gene match. The CDR3 runs to 15 residues. The V gene's germline CDR1 is MGHDK and CDR2 SYGVNS.

This clone was seen once. This chain connects TRBV6-1 to TRBJ1-5; 7 bases are shared with TRBD1. V lost 8 bases, J lost 4 bases, and 8 bases stayed unmatched. From germline, CDR1 is MNHNS and CDR2 SASEGT. The CDR3 loop spans 14 amino acids. The CDR3: CASESTGINQPQHF. CDR3 DNA sequence: TGTGCCAGCGAATCGACAGGGATTAATCAGCCCCAGCATTTT.

The chain recombines TRBV27 with TRBJ2-3; D is unclear. Germline-derived CDR1 and CDR2 are MNHEY and SMNVEV (reference sequence). The CDR3 sequence is 14 residues long. V dropped 6 bases and J dropped 0 bases, with 10 bases sitting between them. CDR3 sequence: CASRVIGSTDTQYF. CDR3 DNA sequence: TGTGCCAGCAGGGTGATCGGGAGCACAGATACGCAGTATTTT.